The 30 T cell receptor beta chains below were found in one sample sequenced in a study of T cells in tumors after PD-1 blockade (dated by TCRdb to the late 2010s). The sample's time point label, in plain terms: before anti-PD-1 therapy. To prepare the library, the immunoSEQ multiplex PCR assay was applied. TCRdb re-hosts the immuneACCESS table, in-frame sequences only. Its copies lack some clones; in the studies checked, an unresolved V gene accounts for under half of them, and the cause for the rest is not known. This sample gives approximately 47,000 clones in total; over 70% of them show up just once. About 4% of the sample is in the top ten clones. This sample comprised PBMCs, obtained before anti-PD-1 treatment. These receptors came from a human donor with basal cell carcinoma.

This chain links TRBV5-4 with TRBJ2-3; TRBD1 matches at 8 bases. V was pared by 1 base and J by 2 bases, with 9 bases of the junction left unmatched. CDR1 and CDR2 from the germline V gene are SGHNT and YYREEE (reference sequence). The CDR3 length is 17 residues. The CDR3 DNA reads TGTGCCAGCAGCTTGAGAGTAAACAGGGGGACCACAGATACGCAGTATTTT. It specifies CASSLRVNRGTTDTQYF.

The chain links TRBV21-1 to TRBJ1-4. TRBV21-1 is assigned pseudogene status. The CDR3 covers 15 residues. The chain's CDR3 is CASPRAGQTGEKLFF. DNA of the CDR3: TGTGCCAGCCCCCGCGCCGGACAAACGGGAGAAAAACTGTTTTTT.

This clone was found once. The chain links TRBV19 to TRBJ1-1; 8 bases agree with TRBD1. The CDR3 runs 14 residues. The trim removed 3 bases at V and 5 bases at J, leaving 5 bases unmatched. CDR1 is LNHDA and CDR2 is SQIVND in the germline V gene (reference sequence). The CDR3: CASSIQRQGTEAFF. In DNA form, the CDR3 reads TGTGCCAGTAGTATCCAACGACAGGGGACTGAAGCTTTCTTT.

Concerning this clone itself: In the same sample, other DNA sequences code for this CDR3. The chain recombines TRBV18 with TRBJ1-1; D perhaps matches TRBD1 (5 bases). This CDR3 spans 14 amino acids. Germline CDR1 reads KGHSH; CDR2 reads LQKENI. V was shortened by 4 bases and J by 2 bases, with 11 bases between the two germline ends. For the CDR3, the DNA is TGTGCCAGCTCACTACGTGGACAAAACACTGAAGCTTTCTTT. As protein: CASSLRGQNTEAFF.

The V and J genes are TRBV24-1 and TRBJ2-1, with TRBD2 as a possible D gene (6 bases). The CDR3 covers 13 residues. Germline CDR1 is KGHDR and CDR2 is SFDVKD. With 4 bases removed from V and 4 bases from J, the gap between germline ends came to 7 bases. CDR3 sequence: CATSESGYNEQFF. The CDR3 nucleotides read TGTGCCACCAGTGAAAGCGGGTACAATGAGCAGTTCTTC.

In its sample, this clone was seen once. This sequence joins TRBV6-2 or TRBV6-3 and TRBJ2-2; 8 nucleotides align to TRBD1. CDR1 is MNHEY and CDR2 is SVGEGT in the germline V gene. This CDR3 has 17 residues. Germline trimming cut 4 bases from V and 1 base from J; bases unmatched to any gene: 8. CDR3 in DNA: TGTGCCAGCAGTTCCGTTCAGGGGGCCAGGAACACCGGGGAGCTGTTTTTT. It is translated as CASSSVQGARNTGELFF.

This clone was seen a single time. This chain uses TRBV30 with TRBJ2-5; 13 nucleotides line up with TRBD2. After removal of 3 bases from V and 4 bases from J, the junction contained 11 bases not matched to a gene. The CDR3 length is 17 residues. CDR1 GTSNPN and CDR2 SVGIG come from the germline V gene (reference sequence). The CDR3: CAWSGLAGDTLGETQYF. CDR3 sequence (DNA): TGTGCCTGGAGCGGACTAGCGGGGGACACCTTGGGAGAGACCCAGTACTTC. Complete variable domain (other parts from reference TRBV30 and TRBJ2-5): SQTIHQWPATLVQPVGSPLSLECTVEGTSNPNLYWYRQAAGRGLQLLFYSVGIGQISSEVPQNLSASRPQDRQFILSSKKLLLSDSGFYLCAWSGLAGDTLGETQYFGPGTRLLVL.

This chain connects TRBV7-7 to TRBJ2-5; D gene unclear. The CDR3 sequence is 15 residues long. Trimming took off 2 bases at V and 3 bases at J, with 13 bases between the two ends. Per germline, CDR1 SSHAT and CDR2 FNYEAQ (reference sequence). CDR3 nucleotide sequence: TGTGCCAGCAGCTTATTTCACAGCCCAGAAGAGACCCAGTACTTC. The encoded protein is CASSLFHSPEETQYF. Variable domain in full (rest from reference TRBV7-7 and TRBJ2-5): GAGVSQSPRYKVTKRGQDVTLRCDPISSHATLYWYQQALGQGPEFLTYFNYEAQPDKSGLPSDRFSAERPEGSISTLTIQRTEQRDSAMYRCASSLFHSPEETQYFGPGTRLLVL.

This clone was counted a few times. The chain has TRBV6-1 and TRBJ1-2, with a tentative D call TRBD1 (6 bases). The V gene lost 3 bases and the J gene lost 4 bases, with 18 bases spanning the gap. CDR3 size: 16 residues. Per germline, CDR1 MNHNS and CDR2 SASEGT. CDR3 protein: CASSDPASRGGYGYTF. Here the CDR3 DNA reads TGTGCCAGCAGTGACCCCGCGTCCAGGGGAGGCTATGGCTACACCTTC.

CDR3 protein: CASSRTGGSETQYF. DNA of the CDR3: TGTGCCAGCTCACGGACAGGGGGCTCGGAGACCCAGTACTTC. V and J are TRBV18 and TRBJ2-5; 11 bases match TRBD1. J was trimmed by 5 bases and V by 4 bases; bases with no gene match: 3. This CDR3 contains 14 residues. In germline, CDR1 is KGHSH, CDR2 LQKENI. The variable domain in full, with the rest retrieved from reference TRBV18 and TRBJ2-5, is NAGVMQNPRHLVRRRGQEARLRCSPMKGHSHVYWYRQLPEEGLKFMVYLQKENIIDESGMPKERFSAEFPKEGPSILRIQQVVRGDSAAYFCASSRTGGSETQYFGPGTRLLVL.

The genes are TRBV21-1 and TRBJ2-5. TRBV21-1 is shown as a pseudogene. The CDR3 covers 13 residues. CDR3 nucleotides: TGTGCCAGCAGCAAAGACCCGGGCAAGACCCAGTACTTC. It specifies CASSKDPGKTQYF.

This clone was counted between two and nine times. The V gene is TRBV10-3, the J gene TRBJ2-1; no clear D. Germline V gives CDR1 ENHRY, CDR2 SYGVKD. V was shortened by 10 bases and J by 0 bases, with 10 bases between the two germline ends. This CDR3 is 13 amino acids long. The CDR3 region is CATWGSSYNEQFF. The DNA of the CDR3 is TGTGCCACCTGGGGTAGCTCCTACAATGAGCAGTTCTTC.

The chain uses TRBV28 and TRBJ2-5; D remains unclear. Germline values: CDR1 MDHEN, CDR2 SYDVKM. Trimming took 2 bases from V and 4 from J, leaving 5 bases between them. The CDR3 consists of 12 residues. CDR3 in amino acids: CASSLVGETQYF. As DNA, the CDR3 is TGTGCCAGCAGTTTAGTGGGAGAGACCCAGTACTTC.

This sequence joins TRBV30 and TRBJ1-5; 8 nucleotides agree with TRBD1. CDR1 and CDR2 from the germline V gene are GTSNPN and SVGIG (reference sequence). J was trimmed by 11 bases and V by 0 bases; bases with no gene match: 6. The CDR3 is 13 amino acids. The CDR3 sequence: CAWSVTGGGAQHF. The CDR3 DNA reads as TGTGCCTGGAGTGTAACAGGGGGGGGAGCCCAGCATTTT. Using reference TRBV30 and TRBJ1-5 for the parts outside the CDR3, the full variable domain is SQTIHQWPATLVQPVGSPLSLECTVEGTSNPNLYWYRQAAGRGLQLLFYSVGIGQISSEVPQNLSASRPQDRQFILSSKKLLLSDSGFYLCAWSVTGGGAQHFGDGTRLSIL.

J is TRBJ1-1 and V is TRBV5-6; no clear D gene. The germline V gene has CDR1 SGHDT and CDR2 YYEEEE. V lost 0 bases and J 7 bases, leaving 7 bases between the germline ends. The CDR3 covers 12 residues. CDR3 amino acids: CASSLGINEAFF. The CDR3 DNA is TGTGCCAGCAGCTTGGGGATTAATGAAGCTTTCTTT.

CDR3 amino acids: CASMGLAVGEQFF. The CDR3, as DNA: TGTGCCAGCATGGGACTAGCGGTAGGTGAGCAGTTCTTC. The V call is TRBV2, the J call TRBJ2-1; 11 positions agree with TRBD2. There are 13 residues in the CDR3. Looked up from germline, CDR1 is SNHLY and CDR2 is FYNNEI. V gave up 7 bases and J gave up 9 bases; unmatched junction bases: 5.

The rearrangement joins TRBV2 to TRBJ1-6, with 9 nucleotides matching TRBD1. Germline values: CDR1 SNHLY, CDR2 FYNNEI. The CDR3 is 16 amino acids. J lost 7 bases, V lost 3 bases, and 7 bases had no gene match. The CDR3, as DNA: TGTGCCAGCAGTGATCCGGGACAGGGAAAAAATTCACCCCTCCACTTT. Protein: CASSDPGQGKNSPLHF.

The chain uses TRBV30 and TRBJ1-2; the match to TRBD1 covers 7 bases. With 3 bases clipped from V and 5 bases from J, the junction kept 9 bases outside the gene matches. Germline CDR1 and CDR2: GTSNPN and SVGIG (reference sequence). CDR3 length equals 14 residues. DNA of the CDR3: TGTGCCTGGAGCCCTGGGGACAGCAAATATGGCTACACCTTC. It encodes CAWSPGDSKYGYTF.

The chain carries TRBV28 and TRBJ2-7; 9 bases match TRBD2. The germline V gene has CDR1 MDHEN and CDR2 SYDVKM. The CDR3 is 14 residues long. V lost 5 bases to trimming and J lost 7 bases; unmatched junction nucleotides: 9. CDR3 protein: CASSPLAGGREQYF. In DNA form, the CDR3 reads TGTGCCAGCAGTCCACTTGCGGGGGGGCGAGAGCAGTACTTC. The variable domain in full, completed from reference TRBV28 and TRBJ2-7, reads DVKVTQSSRYLVKRTGEKVFLECVQDMDHENMFWYRQDPGLGLRLIYFSYDVKMKEKGDIPEGYSVSREKKERFSLILESASTNQTSMYLCASSPLAGGREQYFGPGTRLTVT.

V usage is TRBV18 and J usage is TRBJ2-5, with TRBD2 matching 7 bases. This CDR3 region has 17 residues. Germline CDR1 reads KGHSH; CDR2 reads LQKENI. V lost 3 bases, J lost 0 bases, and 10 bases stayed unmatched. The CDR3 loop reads CASSPAAPAGDQETQYF. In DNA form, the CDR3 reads TGTGCCAGCTCACCCGCCGCACCGGCGGGGGACCAAGAGACCCAGTACTTC.

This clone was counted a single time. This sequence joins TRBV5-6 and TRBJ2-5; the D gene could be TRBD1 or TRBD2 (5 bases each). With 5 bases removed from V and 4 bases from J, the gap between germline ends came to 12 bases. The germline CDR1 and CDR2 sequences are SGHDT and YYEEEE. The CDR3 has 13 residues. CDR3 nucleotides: TGTGCCAGCAGAAGGGACCGCGGAGAGACCCAGTACTTC. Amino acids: CASRRDRGETQYF.

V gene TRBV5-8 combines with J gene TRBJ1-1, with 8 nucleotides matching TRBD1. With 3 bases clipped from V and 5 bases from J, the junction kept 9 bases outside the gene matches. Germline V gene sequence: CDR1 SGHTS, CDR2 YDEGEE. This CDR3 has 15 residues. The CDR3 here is CASSSGTGGITEAFF. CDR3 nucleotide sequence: TGTGCCAGCAGCTCCGGGACAGGTGGCATAACTGAAGCTTTCTTT.

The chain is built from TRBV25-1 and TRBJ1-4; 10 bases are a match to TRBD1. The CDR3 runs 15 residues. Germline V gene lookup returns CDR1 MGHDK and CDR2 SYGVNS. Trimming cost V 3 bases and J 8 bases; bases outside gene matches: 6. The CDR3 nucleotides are TGTGCCAGCAGTGATTGGGGGACAGGGGACGAAAAACTGTTTTTT. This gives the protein CASSDWGTGDEKLFF.

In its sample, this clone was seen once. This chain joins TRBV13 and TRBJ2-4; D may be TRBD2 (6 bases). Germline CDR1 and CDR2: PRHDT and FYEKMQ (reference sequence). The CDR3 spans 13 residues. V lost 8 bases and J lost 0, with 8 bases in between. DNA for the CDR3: TGTGCCAGCTCGGGGGTAGCCAAAAACATTCAGTACTTC. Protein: CASSGVAKNIQYF.

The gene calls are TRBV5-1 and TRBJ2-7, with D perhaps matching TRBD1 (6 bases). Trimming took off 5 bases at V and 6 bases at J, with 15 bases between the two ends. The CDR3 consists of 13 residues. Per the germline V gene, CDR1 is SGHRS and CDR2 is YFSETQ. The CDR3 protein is CASSPLQGAEQYF. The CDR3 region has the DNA TGCGCCAGCAGTCCATTACAGGGAGCCGAGCAGTACTTC.

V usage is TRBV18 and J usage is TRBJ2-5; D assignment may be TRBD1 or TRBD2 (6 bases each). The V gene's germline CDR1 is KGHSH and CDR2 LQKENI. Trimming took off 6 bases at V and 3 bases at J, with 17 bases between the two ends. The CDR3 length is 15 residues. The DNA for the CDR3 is TGTGCCAGCTCCCCTAACTACAGGGAGGAAGAGACCCAGTACTTC. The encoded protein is CASSPNYREEETQYF.

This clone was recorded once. The CDR3: CASSYSWDQETQYF. For the CDR3, the DNA is TGTGCCAGCAGTTACTCCTGGGATCAAGAGACCCAGTACTTC. This chain uses TRBV6-5 with TRBJ2-5; D unclear. The germline V gene encodes CDR1 MNHEY and CDR2 SVGAGI. The CDR3 extends over 14 amino acids. The V gene lost 0 bases and the J gene lost 2 bases, with 7 bases spanning the gap.

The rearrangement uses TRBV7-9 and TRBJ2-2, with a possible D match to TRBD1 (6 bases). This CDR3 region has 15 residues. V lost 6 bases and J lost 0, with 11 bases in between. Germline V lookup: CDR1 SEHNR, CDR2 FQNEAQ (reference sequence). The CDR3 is CASSLWTANTGELFF. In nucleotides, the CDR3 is TGTGCCAGCAGTCTCTGGACAGCGAACACCGGGGAGCTGTTTTTT. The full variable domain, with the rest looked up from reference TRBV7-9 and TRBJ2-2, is DTGVSQNPRHKITKRGQNVTFRCDPISEHNRLYWYRQTLGQGPEFLTYFQNEAQLEKSRLLSDRFSAERPKGSFSTLEIQRTEQGDSAMYLCASSLWTANTGELFFGEGSRLTVL.

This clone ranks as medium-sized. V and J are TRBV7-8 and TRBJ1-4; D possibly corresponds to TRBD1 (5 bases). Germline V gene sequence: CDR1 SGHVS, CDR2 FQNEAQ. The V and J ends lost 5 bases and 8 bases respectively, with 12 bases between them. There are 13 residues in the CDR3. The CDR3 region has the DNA TGTGCCAGCAGCCGGAAGGGGCGGGAAAAACTGTTTTTT. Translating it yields CASSRKGREKLFF.

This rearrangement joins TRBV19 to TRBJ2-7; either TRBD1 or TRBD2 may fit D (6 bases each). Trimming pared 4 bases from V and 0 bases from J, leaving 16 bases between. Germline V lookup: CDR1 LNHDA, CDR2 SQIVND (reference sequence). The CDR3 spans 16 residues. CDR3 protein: CASSKVGGGSSYEQYF. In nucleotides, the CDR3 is TGTGCCAGTAGTAAGGTAGGAGGGGGGAGCTCCTACGAGCAGTACTTC.